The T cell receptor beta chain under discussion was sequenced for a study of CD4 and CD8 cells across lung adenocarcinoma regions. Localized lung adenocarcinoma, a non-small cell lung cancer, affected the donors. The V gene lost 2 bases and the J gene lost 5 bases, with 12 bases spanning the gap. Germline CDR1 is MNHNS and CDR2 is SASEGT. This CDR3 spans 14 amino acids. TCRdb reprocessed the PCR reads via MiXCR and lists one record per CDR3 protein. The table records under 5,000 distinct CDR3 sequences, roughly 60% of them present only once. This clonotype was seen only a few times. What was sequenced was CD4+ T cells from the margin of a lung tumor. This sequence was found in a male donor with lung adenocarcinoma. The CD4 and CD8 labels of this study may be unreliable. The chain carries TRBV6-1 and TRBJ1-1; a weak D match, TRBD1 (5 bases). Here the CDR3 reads CASSERSGLTEAFF. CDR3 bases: TGTGCCAGCAGTGAACGCTCAGGGTTAACTGAAGCTTTCTTT.